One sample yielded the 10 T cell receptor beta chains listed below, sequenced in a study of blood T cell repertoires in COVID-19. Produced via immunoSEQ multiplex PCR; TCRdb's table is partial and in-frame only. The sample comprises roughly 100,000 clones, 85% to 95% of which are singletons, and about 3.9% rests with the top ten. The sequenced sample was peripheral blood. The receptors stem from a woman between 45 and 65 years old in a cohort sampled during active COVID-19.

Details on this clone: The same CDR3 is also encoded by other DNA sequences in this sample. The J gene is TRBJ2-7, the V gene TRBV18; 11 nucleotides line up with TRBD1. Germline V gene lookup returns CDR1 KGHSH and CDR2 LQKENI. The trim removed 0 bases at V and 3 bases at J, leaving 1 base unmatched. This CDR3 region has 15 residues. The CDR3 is CASSPPGTGGYEQYF. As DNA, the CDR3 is TGTGCCAGCTCACCACCGGGGACAGGGGGCTACGAGCAGTACTTC.

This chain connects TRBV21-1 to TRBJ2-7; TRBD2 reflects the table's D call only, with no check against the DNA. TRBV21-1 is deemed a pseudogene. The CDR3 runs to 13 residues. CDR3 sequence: CASNRDSSYEQYF. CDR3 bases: TGTGCCAGCAACCGGGACTCGTCCTACGAGCAGTACTTC.

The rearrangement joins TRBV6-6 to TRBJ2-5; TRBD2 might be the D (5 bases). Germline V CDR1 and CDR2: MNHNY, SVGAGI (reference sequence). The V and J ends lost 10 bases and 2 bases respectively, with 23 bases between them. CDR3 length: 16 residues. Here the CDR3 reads CATSLRQRREQETQYF. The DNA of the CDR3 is TGTGCCACCAGCCTTCGACAACGCCGGGAACAAGAGACCCAGTACTTC.

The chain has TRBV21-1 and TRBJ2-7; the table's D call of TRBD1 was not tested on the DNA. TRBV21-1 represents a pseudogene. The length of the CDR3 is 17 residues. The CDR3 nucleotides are TGTGCCAGCAGCAAAAATTCCGGGACAGGGAAATCCTACGAGCAGTACTTC. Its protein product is CASSKNSGTGKSYEQYF.

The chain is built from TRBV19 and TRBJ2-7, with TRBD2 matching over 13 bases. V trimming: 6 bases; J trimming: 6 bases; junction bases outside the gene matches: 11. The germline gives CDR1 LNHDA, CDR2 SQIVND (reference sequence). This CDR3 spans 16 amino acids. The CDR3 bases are TGTGCCAGTAGAATATCCGGACTAGCGGGAGCCTCCGAGCAGTACTTC. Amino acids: CASRISGLAGASEQYF.

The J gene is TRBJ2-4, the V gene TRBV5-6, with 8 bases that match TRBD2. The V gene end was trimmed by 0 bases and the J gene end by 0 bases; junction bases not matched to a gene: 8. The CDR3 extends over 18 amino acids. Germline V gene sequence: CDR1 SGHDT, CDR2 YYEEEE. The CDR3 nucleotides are TGTGCCAGCAGCTTGGTTGCGGGAGGCTCCCTAGCCAAAAACATTCAGTACTTC. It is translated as CASSLVAGGSLAKNIQYF.

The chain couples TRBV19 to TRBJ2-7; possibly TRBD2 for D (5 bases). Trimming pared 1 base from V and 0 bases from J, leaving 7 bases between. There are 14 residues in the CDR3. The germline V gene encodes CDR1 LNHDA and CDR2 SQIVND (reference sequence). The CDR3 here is CASSIGTSSYEQYF. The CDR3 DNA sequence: TGTGCCAGTAGTATAGGAACTAGCTCCTACGAGCAGTACTTC.

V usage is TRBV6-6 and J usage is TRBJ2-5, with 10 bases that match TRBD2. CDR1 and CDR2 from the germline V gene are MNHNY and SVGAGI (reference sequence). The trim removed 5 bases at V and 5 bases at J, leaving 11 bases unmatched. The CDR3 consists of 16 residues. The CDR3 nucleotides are TGTGCCAGCAGTCCCGGGGTAGCGGGAGGATCGGAGACCCAGTACTTC. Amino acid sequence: CASSPGVAGGSETQYF.

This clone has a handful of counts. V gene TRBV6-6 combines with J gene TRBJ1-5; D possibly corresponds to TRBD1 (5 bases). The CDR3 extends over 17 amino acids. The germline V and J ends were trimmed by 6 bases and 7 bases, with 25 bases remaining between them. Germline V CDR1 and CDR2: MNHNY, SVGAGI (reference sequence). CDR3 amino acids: CASRRPSDTGWEQPQHF. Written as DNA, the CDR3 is TGTGCCAGCAGACGACCCTCAGATACAGGCTGGGAACAGCCCCAGCATTTT.

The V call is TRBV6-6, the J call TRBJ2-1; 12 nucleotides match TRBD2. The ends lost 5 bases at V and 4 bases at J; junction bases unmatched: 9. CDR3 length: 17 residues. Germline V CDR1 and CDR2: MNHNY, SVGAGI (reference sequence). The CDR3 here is CASSRTGTSGGYNEQFF. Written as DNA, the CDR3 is TGTGCCAGCAGTCGCACTGGTACTAGCGGGGGGTACAATGAGCAGTTCTTC.